These 10 T cell receptor beta chains came from one sample sequenced in a study of beta chain features in type 1 diabetes. Expressed TCRB transcripts were sequenced, since all the RNA that had been isolated was reverse transcribed. The method was immunoSEQ multiplex PCR; TCRdb's version includes in-frame clones alone and lacks a portion of them. Of 680,000 or so clones listed, 13% are singletons. Their specific antigens are unknown. Study-wide findings and caveats: In all four CD4+ subsets, TCRB CDR3 length was significantly, moderately reduced in type 1 diabetes.

The specimen sequenced was naive CD4+ T cells from blood. The receptors here all came from a man aged 18-30 years with type 1 diabetes.

In its sample, this clone was seen a few times. The J gene is TRBJ1-5, the V gene TRBV7-8; D is unresolved. Germline-derived CDR1 and CDR2 are SGHVS and FQNEAQ. The CDR3 length is 15 residues. The germline V and J ends were trimmed by 2 bases and 2 bases, with 10 bases remaining between them. CDR3 sequence reads: CASSLSGQGNQPQHF. CDR3 sequence (DNA): TGTGCCAGCAGCTTAAGTGGCCAGGGCAATCAGCCCCAGCATTTT.

On this clone: Distinct nucleotide sequences in the sample also encode this CDR3. The gene calls are TRBV29-1 and TRBJ2-3; the D gene could be TRBD1 or TRBD2 (5 bases each). Germline CDR1 is SQVTM and CDR2 is ANQGSEA. The CDR3 has 17 residues. Trimming removed 1 base from V and 6 bases from J, with 23 bases in between. CDR3 amino acids: CSVEGGRGLPARDTQYF. The CDR3 DNA follows: TGCAGCGTTGAAGGTGGTCGGGGCCTCCCTGCACGGGATACGCAGTATTTT.

J is TRBJ1-2 and V is TRBV6-5; D might be TRBD1 (6 bases). The CDR3 extends over 15 amino acids. Between the trimmed V and J ends, which lost 0 bases and 8 bases, there was a span of 16 bases. Germline V gene lookup returns CDR1 MNHEY and CDR2 SVGAGI. The CDR3 sequence: CASSYSAGDLYGYTF. The CDR3 coding sequence is TGTGCCAGCAGTTACTCAGCAGGGGACCTCTACGGCTACACCTTC.

The chain joins TRBV7-2 to TRBJ1-5; D might be TRBD1 (5 bases). Germline V gives CDR1 SGHTA, CDR2 FQGNSA. The CDR3 covers 12 residues. The CDR3 bases are TGTTCCTCGGGGGGACTCAATCAGCCCCAGCATTTT. This gives the protein CSSGGLNQPQHF.

This clone was counted between two and nine times. The chain recombines TRBV27 with TRBJ1-6; D perhaps matches TRBD1 (6 bases). Trimming removed 5 bases from V and 6 bases from J, with 11 bases in between. CDR1 and CDR2 (germline): MNHEY, SMNVEV (reference sequence). This CDR3 comprises 14 residues. The CDR3, as DNA: TGTGCCAGCAGTCCGGACAGTTCTAATTCACCCCTCCACTTT. Translation gives CASSPDSSNSPLHF.

This clone was counted a few times. V is TRBV12-5 and J is TRBJ2-7, with D perhaps assigned TRBD1 or TRBD2 (6 bases each). CDR1 and CDR2 (germline): LGHNT, FRNRAP. V shed 9 bases and J shed 4 bases, with 16 bases lying between them. This CDR3 contains 13 residues. For the CDR3, the DNA is TGTGCTAGCATGCGGGACACGACTTACGAGCAGTACTTC. This gives the protein CASMRDTTYEQYF.

The genes are TRBV25-1 and TRBJ2-5; D possibly corresponds to TRBD1 (6 bases). CDR3 length: 14 amino acids. V shed 2 bases and J shed 5 bases, with 12 bases lying between them. Germline loops: CDR1 MGHDK, CDR2 SYGVNS. The CDR3 DNA sequence: TGTGCCAGCAGTGAAGTAAGGGGGTGGGAGACCCAGTACTTC. It is translated as CASSEVRGWETQYF.

In this sample, this clone turned up a few times. The chain recombines TRBV30 with TRBJ1-1; the D is unclear. Germline V gives CDR1 GTSNPN, CDR2 SVGIG (reference sequence). V was pared by 2 bases and J by 0 bases, with 10 bases between. The CDR3 is 14 amino acids. The CDR3: CAWSPLPLNTEAFF. As DNA, the CDR3 is TGTGCCTGGAGTCCCCTCCCCTTGAACACTGAAGCTTTCTTT.

The genes are TRBV5-1 and TRBJ1-1; a weak D match, TRBD1 (6 bases). The CDR3 extends over 13 amino acids. CDR1 and CDR2 (germline): SGHRS, YFSETQ. V shed 3 bases and J shed 6 bases, with 12 bases lying between them. The chain's CDR3 is CASSSEGVSEAFF. The CDR3 nucleotides read TGCGCCAGCAGCTCCGAGGGGGTCTCTGAAGCTTTCTTT.

This clone appeared a single time. This chain links TRBV11-2 with TRBJ1-1, with D hard to call. There are 14 residues in the CDR3. The ends were cut back, 6 bases at V and 1 base at J, with 12 bases in the middle. Germline CDR1 and CDR2: SGHAT and FQNNGV. The CDR3 region is CASSLTDENTEAFF. The DNA for the CDR3 is TGTGCCAGCAGTTTAACAGACGAGAACACTGAAGCTTTCTTT. The entire variable domain, with the rest obtained from reference TRBV11-2 and TRBJ1-1, is as follows: EAGVAQSPRYKIIEKRQSVAFWCNPISGHATLYWYQQILGQGPKLLIQFQNNGVVDDSQLPKDRFSAERLKGVDSTLKIQPAKLEDSAVYLCASSLTDENTEAFFGQGTRLTVV.